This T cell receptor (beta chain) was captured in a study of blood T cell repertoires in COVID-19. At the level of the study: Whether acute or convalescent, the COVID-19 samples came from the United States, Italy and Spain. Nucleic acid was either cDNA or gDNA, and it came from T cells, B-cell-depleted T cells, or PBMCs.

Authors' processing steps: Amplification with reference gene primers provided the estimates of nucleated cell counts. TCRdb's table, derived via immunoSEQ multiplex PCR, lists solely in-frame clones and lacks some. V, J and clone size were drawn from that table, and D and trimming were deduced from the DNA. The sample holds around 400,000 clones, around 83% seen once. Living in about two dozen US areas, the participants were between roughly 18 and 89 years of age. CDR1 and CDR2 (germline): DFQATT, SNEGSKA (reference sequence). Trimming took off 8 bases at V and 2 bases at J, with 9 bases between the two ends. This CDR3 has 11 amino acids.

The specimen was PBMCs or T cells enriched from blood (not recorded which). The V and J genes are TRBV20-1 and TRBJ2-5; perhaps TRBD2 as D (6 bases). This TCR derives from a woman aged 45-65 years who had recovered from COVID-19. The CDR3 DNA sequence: TGCAGTAAGGCGGGACAAGAGACCCAGTACTTC. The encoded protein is CSKAGQETQYF.